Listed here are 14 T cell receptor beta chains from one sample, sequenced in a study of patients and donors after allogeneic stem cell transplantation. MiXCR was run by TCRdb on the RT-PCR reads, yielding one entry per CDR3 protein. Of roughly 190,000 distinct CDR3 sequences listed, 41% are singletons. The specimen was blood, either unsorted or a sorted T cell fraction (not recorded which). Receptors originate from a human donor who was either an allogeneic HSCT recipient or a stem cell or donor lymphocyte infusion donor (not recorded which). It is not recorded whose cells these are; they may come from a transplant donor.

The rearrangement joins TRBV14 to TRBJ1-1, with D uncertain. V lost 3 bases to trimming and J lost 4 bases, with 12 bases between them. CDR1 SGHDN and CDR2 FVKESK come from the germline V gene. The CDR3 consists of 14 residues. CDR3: CASSHLRGATEAFF. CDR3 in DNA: TGTGCCAGCAGCCATTTGCGGGGAGCCACTGAAGCTTTCTTT.

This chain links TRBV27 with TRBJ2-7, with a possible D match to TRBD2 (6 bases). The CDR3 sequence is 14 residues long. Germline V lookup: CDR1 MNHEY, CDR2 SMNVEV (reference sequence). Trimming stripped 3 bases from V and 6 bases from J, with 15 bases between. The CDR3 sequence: CASSFGQVGGEQYF. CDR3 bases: TGTGCCAGCAGTTTTGGGCAGGTGGGGGGCGAGCAGTACTTC.

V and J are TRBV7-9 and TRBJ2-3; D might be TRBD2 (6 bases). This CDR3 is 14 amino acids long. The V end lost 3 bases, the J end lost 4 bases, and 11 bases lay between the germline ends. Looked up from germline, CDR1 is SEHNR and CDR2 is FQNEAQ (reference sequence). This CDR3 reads CASSFGRDADTQYF. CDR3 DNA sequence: TGTGCCAGCAGCTTCGGGCGGGATGCAGATACGCAGTATTTT.

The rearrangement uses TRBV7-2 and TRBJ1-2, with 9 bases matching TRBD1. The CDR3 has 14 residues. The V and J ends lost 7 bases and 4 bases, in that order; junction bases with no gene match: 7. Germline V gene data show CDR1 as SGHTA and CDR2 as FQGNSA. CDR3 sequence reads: CASKPGQGAYGYTF. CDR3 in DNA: TGTGCCAGCAAACCGGGACAGGGAGCCTATGGCTACACCTTC.

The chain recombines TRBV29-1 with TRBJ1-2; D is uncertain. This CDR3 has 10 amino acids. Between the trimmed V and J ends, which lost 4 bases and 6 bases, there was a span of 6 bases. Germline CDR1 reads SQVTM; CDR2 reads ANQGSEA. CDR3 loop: CSVVGDGYTF. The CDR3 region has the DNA TGCAGCGTTGTAGGCGATGGCTACACCTTC.

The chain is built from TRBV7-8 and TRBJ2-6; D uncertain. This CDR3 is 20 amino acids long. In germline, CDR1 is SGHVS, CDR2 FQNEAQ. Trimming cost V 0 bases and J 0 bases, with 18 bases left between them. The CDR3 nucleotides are TGTGCCAGCAGCTTAGCCAATTTCCCCAGTCCGGACTCTGGGGCCAACGTCCTGACTTTC. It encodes CASSLANFPSPDSGANVLTF.

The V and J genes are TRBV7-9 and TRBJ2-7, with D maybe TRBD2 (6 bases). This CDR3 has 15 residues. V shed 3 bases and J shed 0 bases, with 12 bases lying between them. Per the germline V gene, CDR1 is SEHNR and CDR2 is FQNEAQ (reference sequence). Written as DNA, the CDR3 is TGTGCCAGCAGCTTGTCGCCTAGCGTCTCCTACGAGCAGTACTTC. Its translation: CASSLSPSVSYEQYF.

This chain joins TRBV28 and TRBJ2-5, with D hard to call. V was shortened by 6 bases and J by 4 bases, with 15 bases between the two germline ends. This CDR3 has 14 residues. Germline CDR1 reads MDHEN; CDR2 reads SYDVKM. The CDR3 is CASRAASGLETQYF. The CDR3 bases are TGTGCCAGCAGGGCTGCTTCCGGGCTAGAGACCCAGTACTTC.

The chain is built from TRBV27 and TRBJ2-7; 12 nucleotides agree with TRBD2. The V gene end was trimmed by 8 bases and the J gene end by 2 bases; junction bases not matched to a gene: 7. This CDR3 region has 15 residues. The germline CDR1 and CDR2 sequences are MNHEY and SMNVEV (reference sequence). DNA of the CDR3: TGTGCCAGCCGTCCTAGCGGGAGGGCGGCCTACGAGCAGTACTTC. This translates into CASRPSGRAAYEQYF.

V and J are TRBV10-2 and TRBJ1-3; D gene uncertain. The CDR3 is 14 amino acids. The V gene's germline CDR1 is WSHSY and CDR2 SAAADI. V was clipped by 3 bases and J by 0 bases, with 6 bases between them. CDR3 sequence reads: CASSDSLSGNTIYF. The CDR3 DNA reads TGCGCCAGCAGTGACAGTCTCTCTGGAAACACCATATATTTT.

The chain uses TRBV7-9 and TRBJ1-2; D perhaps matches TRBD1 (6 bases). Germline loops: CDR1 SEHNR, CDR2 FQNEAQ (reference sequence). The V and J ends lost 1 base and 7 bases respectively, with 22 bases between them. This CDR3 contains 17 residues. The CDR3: CASSLGPGVTGLGGYTF. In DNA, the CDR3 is TGTGCCAGCAGCTTAGGCCCCGGGGTGACAGGCCTCGGTGGCTACACCTTC.

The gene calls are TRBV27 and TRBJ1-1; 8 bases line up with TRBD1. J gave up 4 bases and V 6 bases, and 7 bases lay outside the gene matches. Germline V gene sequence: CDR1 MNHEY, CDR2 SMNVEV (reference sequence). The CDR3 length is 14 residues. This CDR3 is CASSQTGEITEAFF. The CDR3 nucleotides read TGTGCCAGCAGCCAGACAGGGGAGATCACTGAAGCTTTCTTT.

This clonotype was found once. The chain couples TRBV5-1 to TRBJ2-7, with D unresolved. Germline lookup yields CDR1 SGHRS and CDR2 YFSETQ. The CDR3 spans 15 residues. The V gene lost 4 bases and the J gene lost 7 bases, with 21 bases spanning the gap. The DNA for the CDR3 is TGCGCCAGCAGCCCAGAGACGGGCTGGATGGGGGAGCAGTACTTC. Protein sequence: CASSPETGWMGEQYF.

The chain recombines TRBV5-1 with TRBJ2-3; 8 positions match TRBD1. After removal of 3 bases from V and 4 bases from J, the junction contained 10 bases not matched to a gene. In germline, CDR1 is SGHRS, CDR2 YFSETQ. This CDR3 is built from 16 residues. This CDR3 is CASSSPDREEADTQYF. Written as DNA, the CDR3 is TGCGCCAGCAGCTCCCCGGACAGGGAAGAAGCAGATACGCAGTATTTT.